A selection of T cell receptor beta chains follows, all from one sample in a study of T cell repertoires in cytomegalovirus infection. Their antigen targets remain unknown. TCRdb re-called the reads through MiXCR, storing one row per CDR3 protein. The sample yields over 250,000 distinct CDR3 sequences, under 25% seen once. The sample consisted of cultured PBMCs, taken from culture after CMV antigen stimulation. The source of these receptors is a human donor in good health (CMV status not recorded). Some clones in this sample may be carry-over from other donors' samples. Both conserved end residues are part of each CDR3. The order of the fields is V gene, D gene, J gene, clone size, CDR3 protein, CDR3 DNA. A D gene is named only where the DNA matches it firmly. Clone size is given for some rows only: seen once, a few or many times, or a class if the clone is expanded.

TRBV5-4	TRBD2	TRBJ2-5	few	CASTSGVAGAEETQYF	TGTGCCAGCACCTCCGGGGTAGCGGGAGCTGAGGAGACCCAGTACTTC
TRBV7-2	TRBD1	TRBJ1-5	few	CASSIGTGGNQPQHF	TGTGCCAGCAGCATCGGGACAGGCGGCAATCAGCCCCAGCATTTT
TRBV12-3/TRBV12-4	TRBD1	TRBJ1-5	few	CASSWARGRGQPQHF	TGTGCCAGCAGTTGGGCCAGGGGGCGCGGTCAGCCCCAGCATTTT
TRBV5-6	-	TRBJ1-1	-	CASSVTRLGNTEAFF	TGTGCCAGCAGCGTGACGAGATTGGGGAACACTGAAGCTTTCTTT
TRBV12-3/TRBV12-4	-	TRBJ2-5	-	CASRLGSETQYF	TGTGCCAGCAGACTAGGTTCAGAGACCCAGTACTTC
TRBV7-8	TRBD1	TRBJ2-2	-	CASRPDRAGGELFF	TGTGCCAGCAGGCCGGACAGGGCGGGCGGGGAGCTGTTTTTT
TRBV23-1	TRBD2	TRBJ2-3	-	CASSHNSGLGTDTQYF	TGCGCCAGCAGTCACAACTCGGGACTAGGCACAGATACGCAGTATTTT
TRBV25-1	-	TRBJ1-2	-	CASSDLGPVDGYTF	TGTGCCAGCAGTGATCTCGGGCCGGTGGATGGCTACACCTTC
TRBV7-6	-	TRBJ1-3	many	CASSLGGPRVGPGNTIYF	TGTGCCAGCAGCTTAGGAGGACCTAGGGTTGGTCCTGGAAACACCATATATTTT
TRBV20-1	-	TRBJ2-4	-	CSASPGILAKNIQYF	TGCAGTGCTAGCCCTGGAATACTAGCCAAAAACATTCAGTACTTC
TRBV20-1	-	TRBJ2-5	-	CSAQRTGQGQETQYF	TGCAGTGCTCAACGAACGGGGCAGGGACAAGAGACCCAGTACTTC
TRBV7-9	-	TRBJ2-1	many	CASSSRGLWGSNEQFF	TGTGCCAGCAGCTCAAGGGGACTCTGGGGGTCCAATGAGCAGTTCTTC
TRBV2	TRBD2	TRBJ2-1	-	CASSEGLAVIGNEQFF	TGTGCCAGCAGTGAAGGACTAGCGGTGATTGGCAATGAGCAGTTCTTC
TRBV20-1	-	TRBJ2-5	-	CSTWWQLQETQYF	TGCAGTACTTGGTGGCAGCTCCAAGAGACCCAGTACTTC
TRBV7-2	-	TRBJ2-3	many	CASRSEGDTQYF	TGTGCCAGCAGGTCCGAGGGAGATACGCAGTATTTT
TRBV7-8	-	TRBJ2-5	many	CASSLEGPWSLYQETQYF	TGTGCCAGCAGCTTAGAGGGGCCCTGGAGTTTGTACCAAGAGACCCAGTACTTC
TRBV7-9	-	TRBJ2-4	-	CASSPRDKQYF	TGTGCCAGCAGCCCCCGGGACAAGCAGTACTTC
TRBV12-3/TRBV12-4	-	TRBJ1-1	many	CASNSKGRLEAFF	TGTGCCAGCAATTCTAAGGGGCGCCTTGAAGCTTTCTTT
TRBV11-2	TRBD2	TRBJ2-1	-	CASSPLAGDGNEQFF	TGTGCCAGCAGCCCACTAGCGGGAGACGGGAATGAGCAGTTCTTC
TRBV5-6	TRBD1	TRBJ2-5	-	CASSSLGQARFKETQYF	TGTGCCAGCAGCTCCCTTGGACAGGCCCGCTTTAAAGAGACCCAGTACTTC
TRBV7-9	-	TRBJ1-2	few	CASSRTGGRDYTF	TGTGCCAGCAGCAGGACGGGGGGGCGAGACTACACCTTC
TRBV7-6	-	TRBJ2-1	-	CAIGTGRDAFF	TGTGCCATCGGAACTGGACGGGATGCGTTCTTC
TRBV19	-	TRBJ2-1	many	CASSIGQSSYNEQFF	TGTGCCAGTAGTATTGGACAGAGCTCCTACAATGAGCAGTTCTTC
TRBV6-6	-	TRBJ2-7	-	CASSEEGAWKAYEQYF	TGTGCCAGCAGTGAGGAAGGTGCTTGGAAGGCCTACGAGCAGTACTTC
TRBV12-3/TRBV12-4	-	TRBJ1-5	-	CASSLASGGNQPQHF	TGTGCCAGCAGTTTAGCGTCGGGGGGGAATCAGCCCCAGCATTTT
TRBV6-6	-	TRBJ2-1	few	CASSYSRTVTQSSYNEQFF	TGTGCCAGCAGTTACTCGCGGACAGTAACCCAGAGCTCCTACAATGAGCAGTTCTTC
TRBV7-8	TRBD2	TRBJ2-5	many	CASSLVLADQETQYF	TGTGCCAGCAGCTTAGTGCTAGCGGACCAAGAGACCCAGTACTTC
TRBV6-1	-	TRBJ1-1	-	CASSFEAVNTEAFF	TGTGCCAGCAGCTTTGAGGCGGTGAACACTGAAGCTTTCTTT